Listed here is a single TCR beta chain. PCR involved 60 Vbeta and 13 Jbeta primers. This table comes from immunoSEQ multiplex PCR, and its TCRdb copy is limited to in-frame clones, with some not included. Of about 160,000 clones in the sample, 70% to 85% were seen once. V gave up 8 bases and J gave up 3 bases; unmatched junction bases: 0. The germline V gene has CDR1 MRHNA and CDR2 SNTAGT. This CDR3 is built from 13 residues. The record originates from a study of cytomegalovirus exposure and HLA in healthy donors. Across the whole study: When fewer than 500 donors were genotyped, around 77% of them were found to fall in the Caucasian-associated ancestry cluster.

The V call is TRBV6-4, the J call TRBJ2-3, with 12 nucleotides matching TRBD2. Sample: PBMCs. The source of this sequence is a woman aged 30 to 39 in good health and CMV-seronegative. CDR3 sequence: CASGLAGTDTQYF. The CDR3 coding sequence is TGTGCCAGCGGACTAGCGGGGACAGATACGCAGTATTTT.